This T cell receptor beta chain was identified during a study of blood T cell repertoires in COVID-19. Trimming shortened V by 5 bases and J by 0 bases, and 14 bases separated the two germline ends. Per the germline V gene, CDR1 is MNHEY and CDR2 is SMNVEV (reference sequence). The CDR3 is 17 amino acids. Source study methods: Researchers report that nucleated cell counts were estimated from reference gene primer amplification. The protocol was immunoSEQ multiplex PCR, while the TCRdb copy is restricted to in-frame clones and leaves out a portion. V and J calls and clone size are given by that table; D and trimming were obtained from the DNA. The sample yields about 89,000 clones, about 83% seen once.

Sequencing was performed on peripheral blood. This TCR was recovered from a man between 65 and 85 years old with COVID-19, enrolled during active disease. This chain joins TRBV27 and TRBJ2-6; D is undetermined. The CDR3 DNA follows: TGTGCCAGCAGTCCCCCCCCAGGTATCTCTGGGGCCAACGTCCTGACTTTC. Amino acids: CASSPPPGISGANVLTF.